This TCR beta chain is drawn from a study of control samples from healthy donors and cancer patients. Using immunoSEQ multiplex PCR, the repertoire was profiled, and TCRdb retains in-frame clones only, with some absent. The table records some 120,000 clones, around nine tenths of them present only once. The sample was blood. The clonotype comes from a man between 18 and 35 years old in good health.

This chain's CDR3 is CASSVDRPGEQFF. DNA for the CDR3: TGTGCCAGTAGTGTCGACAGGCCCGGTGAGCAGTTCTTC. The gene calls are TRBV19 and TRBJ2-1; maybe TRBD1 (6 bases). V was cut by 5 bases and J by 9 bases, with 14 bases left in between. The CDR3 contains 13 residues. CDR1 and CDR2 (germline): LNHDA, SQIVND (reference sequence).